The 5 T cell receptor beta chains below come from one sample, sequenced in a study of T cell responses to AZD1222 COVID-19 vaccine. The protocol was immunoSEQ multiplex PCR, while the TCRdb copy is restricted to in-frame clones and leaves out a portion. The sample includes under 150,000 clones, roughly 92% seen only once; the top ten take 9% to 9.5%. Here the sequenced sample was peripheral blood, taken 28 days after the second AZD1222 dose. The receptors were sampled from an adult who received the AZD1222 COVID-19 vaccine.

The gene calls are TRBV28 and TRBJ2-2, with D possibly being TRBD1 (5 bases). V was clipped by 7 bases and J by 4 bases, with 13 bases between them. In germline, CDR1 is MDHEN, CDR2 SYDVKM. This CDR3 is 14 amino acids long. For the CDR3, the DNA is TGTGCCAGCATTGGGGCAGGGCGCACCGGGGAGCTGTTTTTT. Amino acids: CASIGAGRTGELFF.

The genes are TRBV2 and TRBJ1-1; possible D gene TRBD1, 6 bases. Trimming shortened V by 6 bases and J by 2 bases, and 7 bases separated the two germline ends. Germline CDR1 reads SNHLY; CDR2 reads FYNNEI. The CDR3 runs 12 residues. CDR3 in DNA: TGTGCCAGCAGAGGGGGTAACACTGAAGCTTTCTTT. Its translation is CASRGGNTEAFF.

This clone has just one count. This sequence joins TRBV7-3 and TRBJ2-1; D unclear. The CDR3 is made up of 14 amino acids. Looked up from germline, CDR1 is SGHTA and CDR2 is FQGTGA. The germline V and J ends were trimmed by 1 base and 5 bases, with 9 bases remaining between them. In DNA, the CDR3 is TGTGCCAGCAGCTTAATCCCACGAGACAATGAGCAGTTCTTC. This encodes CASSLIPRDNEQFF.

The chain couples TRBV21-1 to TRBJ2-7; the table names TRBD1, a call not compared with the DNA. TRBV21-1 is recorded as a pseudogene. The CDR3 has 18 amino acids. CDR3 residues: CASSTSALGQGRSYEQYV. CDR3 DNA: TGTGCCAGCAGCACTAGCGCCCTGGGACAGGGGCGTTCCTACGAGCAGTACGTC.

The V call is TRBV4-2, the J call TRBJ1-1, with a tentative D call TRBD1 (5 bases). This CDR3 is built from 15 residues. Trimming left V 2 bases short and J 1 base short, with 11 bases between. Germline values: CDR1 LGHNA, CDR2 YNFKEQ. The CDR3 sequence is CASSQKEDRNTEAFF. In DNA form, the CDR3 reads TGTGCCAGCAGCCAAAAGGAAGACAGGAACACTGAAGCTTTCTTT.